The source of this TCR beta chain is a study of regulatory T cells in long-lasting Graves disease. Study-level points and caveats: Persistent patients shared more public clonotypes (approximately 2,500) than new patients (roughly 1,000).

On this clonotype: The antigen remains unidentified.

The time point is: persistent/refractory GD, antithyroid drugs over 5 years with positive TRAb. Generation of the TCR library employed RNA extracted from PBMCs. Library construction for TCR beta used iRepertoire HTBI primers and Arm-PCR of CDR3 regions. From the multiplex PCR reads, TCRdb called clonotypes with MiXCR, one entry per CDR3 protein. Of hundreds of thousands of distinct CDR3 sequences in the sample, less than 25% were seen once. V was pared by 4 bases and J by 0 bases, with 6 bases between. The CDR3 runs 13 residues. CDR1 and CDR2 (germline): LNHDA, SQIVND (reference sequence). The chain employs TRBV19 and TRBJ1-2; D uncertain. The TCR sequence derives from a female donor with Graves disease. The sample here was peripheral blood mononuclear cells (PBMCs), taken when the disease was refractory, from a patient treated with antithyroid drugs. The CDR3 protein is CASSNGPNYGYTF. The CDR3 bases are TGTGCCAGTAGTAACGGCCCTAACTATGGCTACACCTTC.